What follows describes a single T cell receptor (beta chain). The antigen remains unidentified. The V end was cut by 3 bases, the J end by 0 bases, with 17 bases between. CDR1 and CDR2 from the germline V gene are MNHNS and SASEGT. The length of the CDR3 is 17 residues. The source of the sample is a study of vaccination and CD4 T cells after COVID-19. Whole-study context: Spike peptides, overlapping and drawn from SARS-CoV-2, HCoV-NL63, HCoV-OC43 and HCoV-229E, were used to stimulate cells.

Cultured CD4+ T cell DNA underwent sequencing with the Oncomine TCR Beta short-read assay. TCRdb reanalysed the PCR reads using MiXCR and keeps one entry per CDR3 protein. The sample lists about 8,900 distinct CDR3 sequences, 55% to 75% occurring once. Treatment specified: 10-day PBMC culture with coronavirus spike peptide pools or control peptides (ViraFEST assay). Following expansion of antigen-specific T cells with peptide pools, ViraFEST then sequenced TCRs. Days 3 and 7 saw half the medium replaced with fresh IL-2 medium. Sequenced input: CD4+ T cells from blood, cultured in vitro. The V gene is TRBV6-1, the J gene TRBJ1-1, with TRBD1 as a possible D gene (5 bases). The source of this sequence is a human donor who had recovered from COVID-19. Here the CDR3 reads CASSEGPARLMNTEAFF. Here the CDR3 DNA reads TGTGCCAGCAGTGAGGGACCCGCCCGGTTGATGAACACTGAAGCTTTCTTT.